One sample yielded the 10 T cell receptor beta chains listed below, sequenced in a study of blood T cell repertoires in COVID-19. The assay was immunoSEQ multiplex PCR, and TCRdb's table has in-frame clones only and misses some. The sample holds 300,000 or so clones, more than 85% seen once. Specimen: PBMCs or T cells enriched from blood (not recorded which). These receptor sequences come from a woman aged 25 to 45 who had recovered from COVID-19.

The chain is built from TRBV28 and TRBJ2-2; 9 bases agree with TRBD1. The CDR3 is made up of 16 amino acids. Per germline, CDR1 MDHEN and CDR2 SYDVKM. Germline trimming cut 4 bases from V and 2 bases from J; bases unmatched to any gene: 5. The CDR3: CASSYRTGVNTGELFF. The DNA of the CDR3 is TGTGCCAGCAGTTATAGGACAGGGGTTAACACCGGGGAGCTGTTTTTT.

The chain uses TRBV10-3 and TRBJ1-6; tentatively, D is TRBD1 (6 bases). Germline assignment: CDR1 ENHRY and CDR2 SYGVKD. This CDR3 contains 13 residues. V lost 6 bases to trimming and J lost 7 bases, with 10 bases between them. As DNA, the CDR3 is TGTGCCATCAGCGGACAGCAGAATTCACCCCTCCACTTT. Residues: CAISGQQNSPLHF.

This chain uses TRBV6-5 with TRBJ1-1; D is unclear. V lost 2 bases and J lost 3, with 13 bases in between. Germline lookup yields CDR1 MNHEY and CDR2 SVGAGI. The CDR3 runs to 15 residues. The CDR3 bases are TGTGCCAGCAGTTACGAGGGCAGAGGATACACTGAAGCTTTCTTT. Translating gives CASSYEGRGYTEAFF.

This chain connects TRBV5-1 to TRBJ1-1, with a weak D call TRBD1 (5 bases). CDR1 is SGHRS, CDR2 YFSETQ, per germline. V lost 0 bases and J lost 0, with 12 bases in between. The length of the CDR3 is 16 residues. Here the CDR3 DNA reads TGCGCCAGCAGCTTGGTGGCAGGGATGGTGAACACTGAAGCTTTCTTT. This codes for CASSLVAGMVNTEAFF.

The sample holds one count of this clone. The chain couples TRBV9 to TRBJ2-3; 7 bases are shared with TRBD1. The CDR3 runs to 13 residues. V trimming: 8 bases; J trimming: 2 bases; junction bases outside the gene matches: 5. Germline CDR1 SGDLS, CDR2 YYNGEE. This CDR3 reads CASGTDFTDTQYF. In DNA form, the CDR3 reads TGTGCCAGTGGGACAGACTTCACAGATACGCAGTATTTT.

The rearrangement uses TRBV19 and TRBJ2-5; 9 bases line up with TRBD1. CDR1 and CDR2 from the germline V gene are LNHDA and SQIVND (reference sequence). The CDR3 is made up of 13 amino acids. The V segment lost 7 bases and the J segment 3 bases; nucleotides outside the gene matches: 3. The CDR3 sequence: CASTGQGKETQYF. For the CDR3, the DNA is TGTGCCAGTACGGGACAGGGAAAAGAGACCCAGTACTTC. Full variable domain (missing parts from reference TRBV19 and TRBJ2-5): DGGITQSPKYLFRKEGQNVTLSCEQNLNHDAMYWYRQDPGQGLRLIYYSQIVNDFQKGDIAEGYSVSREKKESFPLTVTSAQKNPTAFYLCASTGQGKETQYFGPGTRLLVL.

This clone showed up just once. The chain combines TRBV4-1 with TRBJ1-6; the match to TRBD1 covers 8 bases. This CDR3 is 17 amino acids long. The trim removed 4 bases at V and 8 bases at J, leaving 13 bases unmatched. Per germline, CDR1 MGHRA and CDR2 YSYEKL. The CDR3 loop is CASSPLQGGSPYSPLHF. DNA for the CDR3: TGCGCCAGCAGCCCGTTACAGGGGGGGTCTCCATATTCACCCCTCCACTTT.

The chain uses TRBV2 and TRBJ1-6; 9 bases line up with TRBD1. V trimming: 9 bases; J trimming: 9 bases; junction bases outside the gene matches: 9. Germline CDR1 reads SNHLY; CDR2 reads FYNNEI. CDR3 size: 14 residues. CDR3 bases: TGTGCCAGTCAGAAAGCGGACAGGGGTTCACCCCTCCACTTT. Protein sequence: CASQKADRGSPLHF.

This clone appeared a single time. The chain joins TRBV5-1 to TRBJ2-7; TRBD1 matches at 8 bases. The CDR3 extends over 14 amino acids. Trimming removed 7 bases from V and 2 bases from J; junction bases left unmatched: 8. The germline V gene encodes CDR1 SGHRS and CDR2 YFSETQ. The CDR3 region has the DNA TGCGCCAGCGCCCGCGCGACAGGGGCCTACGAGCAGTACTTC. It codes for CASARATGAYEQYF.

This chain links TRBV27 with TRBJ2-1; tentatively, D is TRBD2 (5 bases). Germline V gene data show CDR1 as MNHEY and CDR2 as SMNVEV (reference sequence). V lost 3 bases and J lost 2, with 11 bases in between. The CDR3 has 15 amino acids. CDR3 coding DNA: TGTGCCAGCAGTTTTGTCGGGGTGGCCTACAATGAGCAGTTCTTC. It translates to CASSFVGVAYNEQFF.